This T cell receptor (beta chain) stems from a study of T cell responses to AZD1222 COVID-19 vaccine. Study findings and constraints: Close to half of spike-specific TCRs reportedly recognize unmutated variant regions.

CDR3 size: 14 residues. Per germline, CDR1 MNHEY and CDR2 SMNVEV (reference sequence). V lost 3 bases and J lost 11; bases outside the gene matches: 3. The assay was immunoSEQ multiplex PCR, and TCRdb's table has in-frame clones only and misses some. The sample has approximately 69,000 clones, around four fifths seen once; the top ten hold about 23%. This clone has more than one count but fewer than ten. Antigen: not known. The J gene is TRBJ2-1, the V gene TRBV27; 14 bases fit TRBD2. The clonotype was recovered from an adult who received the AZD1222 COVID-19 vaccine. The specimen comprised peripheral blood, sampled 28 days after the second AZD1222 dose. CDR3: CASSLGTSGRKQFF. DNA for the CDR3: TGTGCCAGCAGTTTGGGGACTAGCGGGAGAAAGCAGTTCTTC.